The 15 T cell receptor beta chains reported below all come from one sample, sequenced in a study of blood T cell repertoires in COVID-19. The repertoire was sequenced with immunoSEQ multiplex PCR; TCRdb's copy has only in-frame clones and lacks some. The sample includes about 75,000 clones, 88% seen only once; the top ten take approximately 19%. Specimen: peripheral blood. All receptors come from a human donor in a cohort sampled during active COVID-19.

The chain has TRBV3-1 (or the pseudogene TRBV3-2) and TRBJ1-4; D uncertain. The CDR3 covers 14 residues. Trimming stripped 4 bases from V and 10 bases from J, with 16 bases between. CDR1 and CDR2 (germline): LGHDT, YNNKEL (reference sequence). CDR3 bases: TGTGCCAGCAGCCTTGACCCTAGCATTGGAAAACTGTTTTTT. Its protein is CASSLDPSIGKLFF.

V is TRBV18 and J is TRBJ1-4, with D perhaps matching TRBD1 (6 bases). The CDR3 sequence is 15 residues long. The germline V gene has CDR1 KGHSH and CDR2 LQKENI. Trimming stripped 2 bases from V and 7 bases from J, with 14 bases between. CDR3 in amino acids: CASSPSQGRGEKLFF. The CDR3 DNA is TGTGCCAGCTCACCAAGTCAGGGGCGAGGTGAAAAACTGTTTTTT.

V and J are TRBV9 and TRBJ2-2, with D maybe TRBD2 (7 bases). This CDR3 comprises 15 residues. Looked up from germline, CDR1 is SGDLS and CDR2 is YYNGEE. V was clipped by 4 bases and J by 4 bases, with 14 bases between them. The chain's CDR3 is CASSSRGGGTGELFF. The CDR3 DNA is TGTGCCAGCAGCTCGAGGGGGGGTGGCACCGGGGAGCTGTTTTTT.

Only one count was recorded for this clone. Other nucleotide sequences in the sample specify the same CDR3. Here the CDR3 DNA reads TGTGCCAGCACCCTGGGCAGGGGGCGTTCACCCCTCCACTTT. It codes for CASTLGRGRSPLHF. The chain joins TRBV6-5 to TRBJ1-6, with 8 bases identical to TRBD1. Germline V gene lookup returns CDR1 MNHEY and CDR2 SVGAGI. The junction had 8 bases not matched to a gene; V was cut back by 7 bases and J by 9 bases. The CDR3 covers 14 residues.

The chain has TRBV12-3 or TRBV12-4 and TRBJ1-2, with D possibly matching TRBD1 (6 bases). Trimming removed 7 bases at V and 8 bases at J, with 14 bases between. The CDR3 has 12 amino acids. Here the CDR3 reads CASIRTQGGYTF. The CDR3 region has the DNA TGTGCCAGCATACGGACCCAGGGGGGCTACACCTTC.

The chain has TRBV7-9 and TRBJ2-3; TRBD2 might be the D (5 bases). Trimming left V 1 base short and J 3 bases short, with 17 bases between. Looked up from germline, CDR1 is SEHNR and CDR2 is FQNEAQ (reference sequence). This CDR3 region has 17 residues. The CDR3 here is CASSLGSSGSRTDTQYF. The CDR3 DNA sequence: TGTGCCAGCAGCTTAGGATCGTCGGGGTCCCGGACAGATACGCAGTATTTT.

Written as DNA, the CDR3 is TGTGCCAGCAGCCTTATAGCGGGAGCAGATACGCAGTATTTT. Translating it yields CASSLIAGADTQYF. This sequence joins TRBV3-1 (or the pseudogene TRBV3-2) and TRBJ2-3, with 9 bases lining up with TRBD2. Germline assignment: CDR1 LGHDT and CDR2 YNNKEL (reference sequence). V gave up 4 bases and J gave up 4 bases; unmatched junction bases: 3. CDR3 length equals 14 residues.

The chain recombines TRBV5-6 with TRBJ2-7; weak D call: TRBD1 (9 bases). This CDR3 contains 16 residues. The V end lost 6 bases, the J end lost 3 bases, and 22 bases lay between the germline ends. CDR1 SGHDT and CDR2 YYEEEE come from the germline V gene. This chain's CDR3 is CASNGQGTSTRYEQYF. The CDR3 DNA reads TGTGCCAGCAACGGACAGGGGACTAGTACCCGCTACGAGCAGTACTTC.

The chain links TRBV6-5 to TRBJ1-2; possibly TRBD1 for D (6 bases). The CDR3 covers 15 residues. V was pared by 2 bases and J by 7 bases, with 17 bases between. Germline CDR1 reads MNHEY; CDR2 reads SVGAGI. The CDR3 DNA reads TGTGCCAGCAGTTACCTAGACAGGAGTGAAGGTGGCTACACCTTC. It yields the protein CASSYLDRSEGGYTF.

This chain uses TRBV7-9 with TRBJ1-6, with TRBD1 matching 10 bases. The CDR3 has 17 amino acids. Germline V gene sequence: CDR1 SEHNR, CDR2 FQNEAQ (reference sequence). Trimming cost V 4 bases and J 12 bases; bases outside gene matches: 15. CDR3: CASSSQMAGQGWRPLHF. CDR3 DNA: TGTGCCAGCAGCTCACAAATGGCGGGACAGGGGTGGAGACCCCTCCACTTT.

The DNA of the CDR3 is TGTGCCACTCGGGGGGGGAGCCACGATCAGCCCCAGCATTTT. Protein product: CATRGGSHDQPQHF. The gene calls are TRBV18 and TRBJ1-5; TRBD1 is a possible D gene (5 bases). The CDR3 is 14 residues long. The germline V gene has CDR1 KGHSH and CDR2 LQKENI. V lost 10 bases and J 5 bases, leaving 18 bases between the germline ends.

This clone appeared a few times. The chain couples TRBV25-1 to TRBJ2-5; D is ambiguous. The CDR3 totals 16 residues. V was cut by 3 bases and J by 1 base, with 15 bases left in between. Germline CDR1 MGHDK, CDR2 SYGVNS. The DNA of the CDR3 is TGTGCCAGCAGTGATGGGCTCCTGAATTCCCAAGAGACCCAGTACTTC. Amino acids: CASSDGLLNSQETQYF.

V is TRBV28 and J is TRBJ1-4; no definite D call. The CDR3 is made up of 13 amino acids. CDR1 and CDR2 from the germline V gene are MDHEN and SYDVKM. The V gene lost 7 bases and the J gene lost 0 bases, with 6 bases spanning the gap. CDR3 protein: CASTQATNEKLFF. The CDR3 bases are TGTGCCAGCACCCAGGCAACTAATGAAAAACTGTTTTTT.

The CDR3 DNA follows: TGCGCCAGCAGCTCCGGGACAATAGCCAAAAACATTCAGTACTTC. Its protein is CASSSGTIAKNIQYF. The chain uses TRBV5-1 and TRBJ2-4, with TRBD1 as a possible D gene (6 bases). The CDR3 spans 15 residues. The germline V gene has CDR1 SGHRS and CDR2 YFSETQ. Trimming pared 3 bases from V and 0 bases from J, leaving 10 bases between.

The rearrangement joins TRBV2 to TRBJ2-6; 9 nucleotides align to TRBD1. Trimming at V came to 0 bases and at J to 2 bases, leaving 2 bases not matched to a gene. The germline CDR1 and CDR2 sequences are SNHLY and FYNNEI. This CDR3 contains 17 residues. The CDR3 is CASSEATGGAGANVLTF. The CDR3 DNA follows: TGTGCCAGCAGTGAAGCGACAGGGGGTGCTGGGGCCAACGTCCTGACTTTC.